This T cell receptor (beta chain) was identified during a study of cytomegalovirus exposure and HLA in healthy donors. Overall study findings and caveats: It was reported that the classifier diagnosed cytomegalovirus status with high specificity and sensitivity in both the original and validation cohorts. There were 150 to 200 TCR beta chains listed as cytomegalovirus-associated.

TCRdb keeps only in-frame clones here, not all; method: immunoSEQ multiplex PCR. The sample includes tens of thousands of clones, 85% to 90% of them seen just once. Germline assignment: CDR1 MNHNS and CDR2 SASEGT. This CDR3 has 14 residues. As concerns this clone: As yet, its antigen is unknown. Germline is not matched at one junction end, which may reflect a read error.

The sequence derives from a woman aged 18-30 years in good health and CMV-seropositive. V is TRBV6-1 and J is TRBJ2-5, with TRBD1 matching 7 bases. Specimen: PBMCs. CDR3 bases: TGTGCCAGCACCGAGGGGGCCCGCCAAAAGACCCAGTACTTC. Translation gives CASTEGARQKTQYF.